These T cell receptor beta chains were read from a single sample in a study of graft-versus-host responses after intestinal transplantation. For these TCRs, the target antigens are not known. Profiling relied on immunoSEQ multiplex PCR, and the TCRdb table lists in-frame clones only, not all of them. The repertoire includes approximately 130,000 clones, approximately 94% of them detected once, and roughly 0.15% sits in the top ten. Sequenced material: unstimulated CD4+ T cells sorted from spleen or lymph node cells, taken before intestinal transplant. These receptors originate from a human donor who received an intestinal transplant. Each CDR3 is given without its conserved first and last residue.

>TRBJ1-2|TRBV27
ASSRRTPNYGYT
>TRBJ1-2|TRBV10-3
AISGPGGSSRIYGYT
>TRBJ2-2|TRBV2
ASVPQEGSVELF
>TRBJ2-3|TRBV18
ASSPKYFSDTQY
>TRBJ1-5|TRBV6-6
ASSPDRDRQPQH
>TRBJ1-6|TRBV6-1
ASRGTGGSPLH
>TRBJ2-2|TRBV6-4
ASSEQGANTGELF
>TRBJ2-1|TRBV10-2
ASSGWGQVGNEQF
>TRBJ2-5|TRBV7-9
ASSREGPPETQY
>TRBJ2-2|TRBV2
ASKLSGVWAGELF
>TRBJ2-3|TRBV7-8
ASSLGVVRSFTAQY
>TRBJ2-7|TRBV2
ASRVATGVYEQY
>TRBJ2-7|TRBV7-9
ASSPGQFLSYEQY
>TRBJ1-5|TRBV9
ASSQGQGNQPQH
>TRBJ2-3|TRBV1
TSSQAGGITSTDTQY
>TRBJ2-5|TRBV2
ASSFFAGEGETQY
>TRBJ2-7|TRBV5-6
ASSLVQFEQY
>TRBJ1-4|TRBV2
ASSEGGTNNEKLF
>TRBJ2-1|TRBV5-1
ASSVVLHGPHNEQF
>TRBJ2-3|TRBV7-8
ASSLGAGGGTQY
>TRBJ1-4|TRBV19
ASSSVRQKLF
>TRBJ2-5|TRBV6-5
ASSTTGGETQY
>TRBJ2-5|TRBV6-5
ASRDTGGGETQY
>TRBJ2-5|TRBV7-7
ASSRTGFIGETQY